A single sample gave rise to the 18 T cell receptor beta chains below, sequenced in a study of blood T cell repertoires in COVID-19. The protocol was immunoSEQ multiplex PCR, while the TCRdb copy is restricted to in-frame clones and leaves out a portion. The sample holds 110,000 or so clones, over 75% seen once. Sequencing was carried out using peripheral blood. These receptors were collected from a middle-aged man with acute or convalescent COVID-19.

CDR3: CASRGRGGEDYGYTF. The CDR3 coding sequence is TGTGCCAGCAGGGGGCGAGGGGGCGAGGACTATGGCTACACCTTC. The V call is TRBV5-6, the J call TRBJ1-2, with 7 bases fitting TRBD1. The CDR3 runs 15 residues. V trimming: 5 bases; J trimming: 3 bases; junction bases outside the gene matches: 10. CDR1 is SGHDT and CDR2 is YYEEEE in the germline V gene.

The V gene is TRBV3-1 (or the pseudogene TRBV3-2), the J gene TRBJ2-4; unclear D gene. The CDR3 consists of 12 residues. Germline lookup yields CDR1 LGHDT and CDR2 YNNKEL (reference sequence). V was trimmed by 0 bases and J by 10 bases, leaving 7 bases between them. Here the CDR3 DNA reads TGTGCCAGCAGCCAAGAGGGCGTGATTCAGTACTTC. Its translation is CASSQEGVIQYF.

This chain links TRBV5-8 with TRBJ2-5, with a tentative D call TRBD2 (5 bases). Trimming cost V 5 bases and J 4 bases, with 15 bases left between them. The germline CDR1 and CDR2 sequences are SGHTS and YDEGEE. The CDR3 has 14 residues. In DNA form, the CDR3 reads TGTGCCAGCAGTCCCCCTAGCATCCCAGAGACCCAGTACTTC. Its translation: CASSPPSIPETQYF.

Notes on this clone: Other DNA sequences within the sample encode an identical CDR3. The rearrangement joins TRBV5-1 to TRBJ1-2; D remains ambiguous. Germline lookup yields CDR1 SGHRS and CDR2 YFSETQ. V gave up 2 bases and J gave up 0 bases, with 8 bases separating them. The length of the CDR3 is 14 residues. This chain's CDR3 is CASSLERANYGYTF. CDR3 in DNA: TGCGCCAGCAGCTTAGAACGGGCTAACTATGGCTACACCTTC.

This clone was seen just once. The chain carries TRBV11-2 and TRBJ1-2; D gene uncertain. Germline CDR1 and CDR2: SGHAT and FQNNGV. V gave up 4 bases and J gave up 5 bases, with 11 bases separating them. This CDR3 has 13 residues. The CDR3 DNA reads as TGTGCCAGCAGCTCAGAAGCCCGGTATGGCTACACCTTC. It is translated as CASSSEARYGYTF.

This chain links TRBV6-2 or TRBV6-3 with TRBJ1-2; D unclear. Germline CDR1 MNHEY, CDR2 SVGEGT. This CDR3 comprises 13 residues. The ends were cut back, 6 bases at V and 4 bases at J, with 12 bases in the middle. CDR3 in DNA: TGTGCCAGCAGCCCGGAGGAATTCTATGGCTACACCTTC. Its translation is CASSPEEFYGYTF.

The chain carries TRBV4-2 and TRBJ2-3, with D possibly being TRBD1 (6 bases). Trimming removed 0 bases at V and 1 base at J, with 14 bases between. Germline values: CDR1 LGHNA, CDR2 YNFKEQ. There are 17 residues in the CDR3. This chain's CDR3 is CASSQESWGHRTDTQYF. CDR3 nucleotides: TGTGCCAGCAGCCAAGAGTCATGGGGGCATCGCACAGATACGCAGTATTTT.

The J gene is TRBJ1-2, the V gene TRBV5-1; 7 bases agree with TRBD1. The trim removed 3 bases at V and 8 bases at J, leaving 10 bases unmatched. The CDR3 is made up of 14 amino acids. Germline V CDR1 and CDR2: SGHRS, YFSETQ. CDR3 nucleotides: TGCGCCAGCAGCTGGACCCGGGACAGTTTAGGCTACACCTTC. Protein: CASSWTRDSLGYTF.

The J gene is TRBJ2-1, the V gene TRBV24-1, with 8 bases that match TRBD1. CDR1 and CDR2 (germline): KGHDR, SFDVKD. The CDR3 extends over 14 amino acids. The ends lost 6 bases at V and 4 bases at J; junction bases unmatched: 4. CDR3 protein: CATSPGGYYNEQFF. CDR3 coding DNA: TGTGCCACCAGTCCAGGGGGCTATTACAATGAGCAGTTCTTC.

The CDR3 coding sequence is TGTGCCAGCAGGCTTGATGGGGGGACGAACACTGAAGCTTTCTTT. Translated: CASRLDGGTNTEAFF. The chain employs TRBV6-5 and TRBJ1-1, with a possible D match to TRBD1 (5 bases). The germline V and J ends were trimmed by 6 bases and 1 base, with 15 bases remaining between them. The V gene's germline CDR1 is MNHEY and CDR2 SVGAGI. The CDR3 contains 15 residues.

The chain recombines TRBV29-1 with TRBJ2-3; D is unresolved. In germline, CDR1 is SQVTM, CDR2 ANQGSEA. The germline V and J ends were trimmed by 5 bases and 2 bases, with 14 bases remaining between them. CDR3 size: 14 residues. The CDR3 region has the DNA TGCAGCGTTTATATGCTCGAGGCCACAGATACGCAGTATTTT. It is translated as CSVYMLEATDTQYF.

The J gene is TRBJ1-5, the V gene TRBV4-1; D unclear. Deletions cut 0 bases from V and 7 bases from J, with 22 bases between. Germline CDR1 is MGHRA and CDR2 is YSYEKL. This CDR3 is built from 18 residues. CDR3 in amino acids: CASSQDKIGDWKAQPQHF. Written as DNA, the CDR3 is TGCGCCAGCAGCCAAGATAAAATCGGAGACTGGAAGGCCCAGCCCCAGCATTTT.

The DNA for the CDR3 is TGTGCCAGCAGTGGTGATGGGGGGGTTGGCTACACCTTC. Translated: CASSGDGGVGYTF. This chain joins TRBV2 and TRBJ1-2; weak D call: TRBD1 (5 bases). V lost 4 bases, J lost 7 bases, and 13 bases lay in between. This CDR3 region has 13 residues. Germline CDR1 is SNHLY and CDR2 is FYNNEI.

This clone was counted only a few times. The chain links TRBV10-2 to TRBJ2-3, with 8 bases lining up with TRBD2. Germline CDR1 WSHSY, CDR2 SAAADI. Germline trimming cut 4 bases from V and 4 bases from J; bases unmatched to any gene: 7. This CDR3 is built from 15 residues. CDR3 region: CASSAGTRSADTQYF. The CDR3 DNA is TGCGCCAGCAGTGCCGGGACTAGAAGCGCAGATACGCAGTATTTT.

The CDR3 protein is CASTETDTSTDTQYF. CDR3 in DNA: TGCGCCAGCACAGAGACAGACACTAGCACAGATACGCAGTATTTT. The V call is TRBV5-1, the J call TRBJ2-3; tentatively, D is TRBD1 (5 bases). The germline CDR1 and CDR2 sequences are SGHRS and YFSETQ. The CDR3 runs to 15 residues. Trimming cost V 6 bases and J 0 bases, with 14 bases left between them.

The chain links TRBV10-1 to TRBJ1-6; D ambiguous. The ends were cut back, 2 bases at V and 10 bases at J, with 12 bases in the middle. The germline V gene encodes CDR1 WNHNN and CDR2 SYGVQD (reference sequence). The CDR3 runs 14 residues. CDR3 nucleotide sequence: TGCGCCAGCAGTGAGGGCCGTCTCCAGTCACCCCTCCACTTT. Translating gives CASSEGRLQSPLHF.

This clone was counted a few times. The chain recombines TRBV4-1 with TRBJ2-7; no reliable D call. CDR1 is MGHRA and CDR2 is YSYEKL in the germline V gene. The CDR3 has 13 amino acids. The V end was cut by 0 bases, the J end by 8 bases, with 11 bases between. CDR3 sequence reads: CASSQEVGFQQYV. CDR3 bases: TGCGCCAGCAGCCAAGAAGTGGGCTTTCAGCAGTACGTC.

The chain uses TRBV19 and TRBJ1-2, with 9 bases lining up with TRBD1. The ends lost 5 bases at V and 3 bases at J; junction bases unmatched: 10. There are 16 residues in the CDR3. Per germline, CDR1 LNHDA and CDR2 SQIVND (reference sequence). CDR3 loop: CASSPRPGTGHYGYTF. CDR3 coding DNA: TGTGCCAGTAGTCCACGTCCCGGGACAGGGCACTATGGCTACACCTTC.